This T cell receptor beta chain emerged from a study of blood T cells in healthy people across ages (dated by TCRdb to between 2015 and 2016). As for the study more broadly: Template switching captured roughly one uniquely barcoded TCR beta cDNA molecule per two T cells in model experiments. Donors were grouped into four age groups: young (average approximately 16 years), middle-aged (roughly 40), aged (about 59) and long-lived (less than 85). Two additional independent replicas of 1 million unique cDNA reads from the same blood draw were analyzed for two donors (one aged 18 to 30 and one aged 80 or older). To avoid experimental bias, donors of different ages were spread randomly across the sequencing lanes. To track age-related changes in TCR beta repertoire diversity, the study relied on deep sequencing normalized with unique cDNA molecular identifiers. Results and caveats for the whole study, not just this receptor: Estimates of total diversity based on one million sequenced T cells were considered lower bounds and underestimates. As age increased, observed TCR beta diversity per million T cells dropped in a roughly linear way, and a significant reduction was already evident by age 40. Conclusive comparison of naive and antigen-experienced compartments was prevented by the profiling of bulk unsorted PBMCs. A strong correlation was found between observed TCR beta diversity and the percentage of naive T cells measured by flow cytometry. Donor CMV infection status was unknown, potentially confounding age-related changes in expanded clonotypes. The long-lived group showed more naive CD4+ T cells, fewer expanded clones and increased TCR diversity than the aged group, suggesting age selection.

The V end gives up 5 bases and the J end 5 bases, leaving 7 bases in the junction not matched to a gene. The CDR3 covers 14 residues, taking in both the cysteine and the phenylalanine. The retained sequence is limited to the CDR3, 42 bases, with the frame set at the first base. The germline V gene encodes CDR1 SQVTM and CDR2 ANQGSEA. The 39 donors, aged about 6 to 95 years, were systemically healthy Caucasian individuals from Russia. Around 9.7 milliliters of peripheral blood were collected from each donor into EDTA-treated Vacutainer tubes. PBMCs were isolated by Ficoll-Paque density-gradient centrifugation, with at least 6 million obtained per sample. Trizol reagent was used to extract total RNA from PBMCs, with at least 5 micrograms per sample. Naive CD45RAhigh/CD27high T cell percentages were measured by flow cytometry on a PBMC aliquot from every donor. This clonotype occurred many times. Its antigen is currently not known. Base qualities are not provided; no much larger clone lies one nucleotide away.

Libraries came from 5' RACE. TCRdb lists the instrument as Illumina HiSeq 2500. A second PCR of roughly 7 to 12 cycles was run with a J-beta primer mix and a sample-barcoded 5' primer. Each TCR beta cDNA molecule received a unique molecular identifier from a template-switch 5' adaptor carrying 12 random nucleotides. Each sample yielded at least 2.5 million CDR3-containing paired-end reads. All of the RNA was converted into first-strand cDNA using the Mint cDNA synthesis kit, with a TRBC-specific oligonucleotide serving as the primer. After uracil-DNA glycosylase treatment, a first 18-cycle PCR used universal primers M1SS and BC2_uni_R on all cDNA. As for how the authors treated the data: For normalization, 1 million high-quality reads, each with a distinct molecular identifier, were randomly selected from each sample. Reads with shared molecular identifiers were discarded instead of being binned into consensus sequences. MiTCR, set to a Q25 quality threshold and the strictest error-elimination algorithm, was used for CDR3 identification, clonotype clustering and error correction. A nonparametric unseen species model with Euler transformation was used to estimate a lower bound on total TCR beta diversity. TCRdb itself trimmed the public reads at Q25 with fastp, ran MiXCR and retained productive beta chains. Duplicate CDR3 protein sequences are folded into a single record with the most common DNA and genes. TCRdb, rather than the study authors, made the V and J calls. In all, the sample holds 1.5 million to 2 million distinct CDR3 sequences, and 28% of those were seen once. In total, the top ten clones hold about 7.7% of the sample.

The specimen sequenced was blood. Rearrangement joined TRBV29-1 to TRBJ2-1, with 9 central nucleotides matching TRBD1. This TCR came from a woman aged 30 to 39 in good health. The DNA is TGCAGCGTTTCCGGGACAGGGTCAGACAATGAGCAGTTCTTC. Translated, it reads CSVSGTGSDNEQFF.